The present TCR beta chain was sequenced within a study of T-cell reconstitution after alpha-beta-depleted transplantation in children. The CDR3 totals 14 residues. The V gene end was trimmed by 5 bases and the J gene end by 0 bases; junction bases not matched to a gene: 2. CDR1 and CDR2 (germline): LNHNV, YYDKDF (reference sequence). As it was prepared, the TCRbeta library received unique molecular identifiers. MiXCR was run by TCRdb on the PCR reads, yielding one entry per CDR3 protein. The sample lists about a million distinct CDR3 sequences, around 30% occurring once. The chain links TRBV15 to TRBJ2-3; 7 positions match TRBD1. Source: PBMCs, mostly from graft donor cells, taken 360 days after TCRalphabeta/CD19-depleted stem cell transplant. This clonotype was sampled from a boy younger than two who had a stem cell transplant for SCID, so the T cells may come from the graft donor. The CDR3 sequence: CATSPDRSTDTQYF. CDR3 DNA sequence: TGTGCCACCAGCCCGGACAGGAGCACAGATACGCAGTATTTT.